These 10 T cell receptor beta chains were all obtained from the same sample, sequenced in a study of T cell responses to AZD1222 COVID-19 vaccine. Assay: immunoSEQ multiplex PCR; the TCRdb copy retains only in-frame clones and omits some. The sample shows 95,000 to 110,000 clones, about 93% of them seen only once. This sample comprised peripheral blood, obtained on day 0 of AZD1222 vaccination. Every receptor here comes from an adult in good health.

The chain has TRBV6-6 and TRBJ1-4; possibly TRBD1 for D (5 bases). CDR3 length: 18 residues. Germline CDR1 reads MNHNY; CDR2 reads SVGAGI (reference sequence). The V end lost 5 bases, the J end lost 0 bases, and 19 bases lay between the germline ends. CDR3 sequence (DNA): TGTGCCAGCAGTCCTTTTTTGGGGGTCGAAGCAACTAATGAAAAACTGTTTTTT. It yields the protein CASSPFLGVEATNEKLFF.

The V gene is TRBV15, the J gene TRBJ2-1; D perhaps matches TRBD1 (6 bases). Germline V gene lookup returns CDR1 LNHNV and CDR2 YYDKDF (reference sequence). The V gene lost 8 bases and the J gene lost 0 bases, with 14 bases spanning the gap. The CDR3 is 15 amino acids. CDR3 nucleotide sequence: TGTGCCACCTCCTTACAGGGTTACTCCTACAATGAGCAGTTCTTC. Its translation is CATSLQGYSYNEQFF.

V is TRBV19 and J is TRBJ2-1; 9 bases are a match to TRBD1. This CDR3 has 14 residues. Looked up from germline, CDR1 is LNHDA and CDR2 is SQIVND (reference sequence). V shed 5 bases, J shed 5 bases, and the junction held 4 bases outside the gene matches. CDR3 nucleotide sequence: TGTGCCAGTAGTCGACAGGGGGTGAACAATGAGCAGTTCTTC. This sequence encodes CASSRQGVNNEQFF.

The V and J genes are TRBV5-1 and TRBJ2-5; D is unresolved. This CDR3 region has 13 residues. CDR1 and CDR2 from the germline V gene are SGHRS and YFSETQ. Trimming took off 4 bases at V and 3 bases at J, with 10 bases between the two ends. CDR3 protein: CASSLRTEETQYF. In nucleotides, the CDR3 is TGCGCCAGCAGCCTCCGTACAGAAGAGACCCAGTACTTC.

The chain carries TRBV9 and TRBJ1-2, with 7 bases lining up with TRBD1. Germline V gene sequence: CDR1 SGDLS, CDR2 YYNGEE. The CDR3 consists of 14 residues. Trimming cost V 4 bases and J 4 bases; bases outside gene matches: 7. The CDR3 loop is CASSPRQGGYGYTF. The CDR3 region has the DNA TGTGCCAGCAGCCCCCGACAGGGAGGCTATGGCTACACCTTC.

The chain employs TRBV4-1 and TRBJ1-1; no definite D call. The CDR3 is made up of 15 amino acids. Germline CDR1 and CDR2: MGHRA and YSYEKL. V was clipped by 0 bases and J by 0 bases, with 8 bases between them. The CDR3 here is CASSQDEGLNTEAFF. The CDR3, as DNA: TGCGCCAGCAGCCAAGACGAGGGTTTGAACACTGAAGCTTTCTTT.

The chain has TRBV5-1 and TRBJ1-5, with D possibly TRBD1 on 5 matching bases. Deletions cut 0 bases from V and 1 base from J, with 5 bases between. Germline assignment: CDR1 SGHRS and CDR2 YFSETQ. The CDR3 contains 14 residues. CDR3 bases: TGCGCCAGCAGCTTGGGACAGAGCAATCAGCCCCAGCATTTT. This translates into CASSLGQSNQPQHF.

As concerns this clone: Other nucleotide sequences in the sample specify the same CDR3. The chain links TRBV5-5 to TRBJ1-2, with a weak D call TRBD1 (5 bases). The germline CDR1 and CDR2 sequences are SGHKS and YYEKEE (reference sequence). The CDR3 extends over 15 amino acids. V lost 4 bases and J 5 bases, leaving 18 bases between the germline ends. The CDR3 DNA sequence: TGTGCCAGCAGCCTCGAGAGGGGCGCCCCATATGGCTACACCTTC. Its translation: CASSLERGAPYGYTF.

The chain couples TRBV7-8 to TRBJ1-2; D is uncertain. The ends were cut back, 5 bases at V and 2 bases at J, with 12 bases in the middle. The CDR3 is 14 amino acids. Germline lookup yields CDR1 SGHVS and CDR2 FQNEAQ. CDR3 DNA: TGTGCCAGCAGCCCGGCGGGGAGAAACTATGGCTACACCTTC. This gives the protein CASSPAGRNYGYTF.

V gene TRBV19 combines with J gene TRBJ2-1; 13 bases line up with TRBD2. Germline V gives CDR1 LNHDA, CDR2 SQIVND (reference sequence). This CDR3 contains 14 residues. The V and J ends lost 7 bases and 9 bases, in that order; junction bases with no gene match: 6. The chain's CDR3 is CASTTSGGAAEQFF. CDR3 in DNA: TGTGCCAGTACTACTAGCGGGGGGGCGGCTGAGCAGTTCTTC.